This entry lists 30 T cell receptor beta chains sequenced from one sample in a study of CD8+ T cells in alopecia areata. The treatment here: oral pan-JAK inhibitor, 5-10 mg twice daily. cDNA reverse transcribed from extracted RNA served as the sequencing template. The data were produced by immunoSEQ multiplex PCR, yet TCRdb's version contains in-frame clones alone and is incomplete. The repertoire holds about 200,000 clones, with roughly 64% as singletons. Sequenced material: CD4+ T cells sorted from blood, taken at week 24, from a patient treated with tofacitinib. The receptors come from a human donor with alopecia areata.

This rearrangement joins TRBV18 to TRBJ2-5; D remains ambiguous. Germline-derived CDR1 and CDR2 are KGHSH and LQKENI. The V gene lost 4 bases and the J gene lost 2 bases, with 8 bases spanning the gap. This CDR3 comprises 13 residues. The CDR3 sequence is CASSRSPQETQYF. The DNA of the CDR3 is TGTGCCAGCTCACGCAGCCCTCAAGAGACCCAGTACTTC.

The chain is built from TRBV9 and TRBJ2-7, with unresolved D. Germline lookup yields CDR1 SGDLS and CDR2 YYNGEE. CDR3 length: 14 residues. The V and J ends lost 0 bases and 0 bases respectively, with 7 bases between them. The CDR3 spells CASSVGLASYEQYF. CDR3 bases: TGTGCCAGCAGCGTAGGTCTCGCCTCCTACGAGCAGTACTTC. Variable domain in full (rest from reference TRBV9 and TRBJ2-7): DSGVTQTPKHLITATGQRVTLRCSPRSGDLSVYWYQQSLDQGLQFLIQYYNGEERAKGNILERFSAQQFPDLHSELNLSSLELGDSALYFCASSVGLASYEQYFGPGTRLTVT.

The J gene is TRBJ2-7, the V gene TRBV6-6; 11 positions agree with TRBD1. With 5 bases clipped from V and 6 bases from J, the junction kept 6 bases outside the gene matches. The CDR3 loop spans 14 amino acids. Germline lookup yields CDR1 MNHNY and CDR2 SVGAGI (reference sequence). In DNA form, the CDR3 reads TGTGCCAGCAGTCAACAGGACAGGGGGCCCGAGCAGTACTTC. This sequence encodes CASSQQDRGPEQYF.

This clone has just a few counts. This rearrangement joins TRBV5-4 to TRBJ2-4; 7 positions match TRBD2. Germline loops: CDR1 SGHNT, CDR2 YYREEE (reference sequence). J gave up 8 bases and V 4 bases, and 12 bases lay outside the gene matches. The CDR3 runs 15 residues. CDR3 region: CASSPGVTSMDIQYF. CDR3 DNA: TGTGCCAGCAGCCCGGGGGTGACTAGCATGGACATTCAGTACTTC.

The CDR3 loop reads CASSQDRWGFFGTNSTSTYEQYF. The CDR3 DNA sequence: TGCGCCAGCAGCCAGGACAGGTGGGGTTTTTTCGGGACCAATTCTACCTCGACGTACGAGCAGTACTTC. V is TRBV5-1 and J is TRBJ2-7; TRBD1 matches 7 bases. Germline CDR1 is SGHRS and CDR2 is YFSETQ. The J segment lost 4 bases and the V segment lost 4 bases, leaving 35 bases of the junction unmatched. The CDR3 is 23 residues long. The whole variable domain, remainder taken from reference TRBV5-1 and TRBJ2-7, is KAGVTQTPRYLIKTRGQQVTLSCSPISGHRSVSWYQQTPGQGLQFLFEYFSETQRNKGNFPGRFSGRQFSNSRSEMNVSTLELGDSALYLCASSQDRWGFFGTNSTSTYEQYFGPGTRLTVT.

The DNA of the CDR3 is TGCGCCAGCAGCCAAGATAGAGGGGCAGTGGCCGCCTACGAGCAGTACTTC. This translates into CASSQDRGAVAAYEQYF. The chain joins TRBV4-3 to TRBJ2-7; D is tentatively TRBD1 or TRBD2 (5 bases each). CDR1 LGHNA and CDR2 YSLEER come from the germline V gene. V dropped 0 bases and J dropped 2 bases, with 17 bases sitting between them. This CDR3 has 17 amino acids.

The V call is TRBV11-1, the J call TRBJ2-2, with D possibly matching TRBD2 (5 bases). Trimming removed 0 bases at V and 4 bases at J, with 9 bases between. Germline CDR1 and CDR2: SGHAT and FQDESV (reference sequence). The CDR3 length is 15 residues. The CDR3 DNA is TGTGCCAGCAGCTTAGCGAGGGCAAGCACCGGGGAGCTGTTTTTT. It codes for CASSLARASTGELFF.

DNA for the CDR3: TGTGCCAGCCATATTCTGGGGGGCACTGAAGCTTTCTTT. Its translation: CASHILGGTEAFF. V usage is TRBV28 and J usage is TRBJ1-1; D may be TRBD1 (5 bases). The germline gives CDR1 MDHEN, CDR2 SYDVKM. The V gene lost 8 bases and the J gene lost 4 bases, with 14 bases spanning the gap. This CDR3 region has 13 residues.

This clone occurred once. The V and J genes are TRBV11-2 and TRBJ1-2; D is unclear. This CDR3 region has 13 residues. CDR1 and CDR2 (germline): SGHAT, FQNNGV. Between the trimmed V and J ends, which lost 1 base and 2 bases, there was a span of 5 bases. CDR3 in amino acids: CASSLGQNYGYTF. CDR3 DNA: TGTGCCAGCAGCTTAGGGCAGAACTATGGCTACACCTTC.

The chain has TRBV10-3 and TRBJ2-1, with 11 bases fitting TRBD2. The length of the CDR3 is 17 residues. V lost 7 bases, J lost 7 bases, and 15 bases stayed unmatched. The germline CDR1 and CDR2 sequences are ENHRY and SYGVKD. The CDR3 DNA reads TGTGCCATCACAAACCAGGGACTAGCGGAGTTAACGAATGAGCAGTTCTTC. It encodes CAITNQGLAELTNEQFF.

The chain joins TRBV9 to TRBJ2-2, with D unclear. Germline V gene lookup returns CDR1 SGDLS and CDR2 YYNGEE. CDR3 length: 12 residues. V lost 5 bases and J 7 bases, leaving 9 bases between the germline ends. CDR3 coding DNA: TGTGCCAGCAGTTATAGGGACGGGGAGCTGTTTTTT. Translated: CASSYRDGELFF.

The chain is built from TRBV7-9 and TRBJ1-2, with a possible D match to TRBD1 (5 bases). The CDR3 has 16 residues. V was clipped by 1 base and J by 8 bases, with 20 bases between them. The V gene's germline CDR1 is SEHNR and CDR2 FQNEAQ (reference sequence). The CDR3 DNA follows: TGTGCCAGCAGCTTAGTTTATCCAGGGATGGGCCGCGGCTACACCTTC. It encodes CASSLVYPGMGRGYTF.

The chain carries TRBV18 and TRBJ2-1; D not certain. Germline loops: CDR1 KGHSH, CDR2 LQKENI. The CDR3 has 15 residues. V was pared by 3 bases and J by 5 bases, with 14 bases between. CDR3 amino acids: CASSPFGMADNEQFF. As DNA, the CDR3 is TGTGCCAGCTCACCTTTCGGCATGGCAGACAATGAGCAGTTCTTC.

This clone was recorded a few times. J is TRBJ1-5 and V is TRBV4-3, with D hard to call. V shed 3 bases and J shed 5 bases, with 11 bases lying between them. This CDR3 region has 14 residues. Looked up from germline, CDR1 is LGHNA and CDR2 is YSLEER. CDR3 DNA sequence: TGCGCCAGCAGCCAGATTGCCTTTTATCAGCCCCAGCATTTT. Protein sequence: CASSQIAFYQPQHF.

This clone was counted only a few times. The CDR3 loop is CASSLAGVAEETQYF. The CDR3 DNA sequence: TGCGCCAGCAGCTTGGCCGGGGTAGCGGAAGAGACCCAGTACTTC. This rearrangement joins TRBV5-1 to TRBJ2-5, with D tentatively TRBD2 (6 bases). The CDR3 has 15 amino acids. V shed 0 bases and J shed 3 bases, with 12 bases lying between them. Germline V gene sequence: CDR1 SGHRS, CDR2 YFSETQ.

The gene calls are TRBV6-1 and TRBJ1-1, with D hard to call. Trimming removed 3 bases from V and 3 bases from J, with 11 bases in between. CDR3 size: 14 residues. Germline CDR1 is MNHNS and CDR2 is SASEGT. The CDR3 spells CASSEVEMDTEAFF. CDR3 coding DNA: TGTGCCAGCAGTGAGGTGGAAATGGACACTGAAGCTTTCTTT.

This CDR3 reads CASSLAPPDLSGGYTF. In DNA form, the CDR3 reads TGTGCCAGCAGCTTAGCCCCGCCAGACTTGTCCGGTGGCTACACCTTC. The chain combines TRBV7-9 with TRBJ1-2, with D unclear. The germline V and J ends were trimmed by 0 bases and 7 bases, with 18 bases remaining between them. CDR1 and CDR2 from the germline V gene are SEHNR and FQNEAQ (reference sequence). The CDR3 length is 16 residues.

The chain recombines TRBV6-5 with TRBJ1-2; 8 bases are a match to TRBD1. CDR3 length: 14 residues. V was clipped by 7 bases and J by 7 bases; unmatched bases: 11. Germline CDR1 MNHEY, CDR2 SVGAGI. The CDR3 is CASTSRTGPSGYTF. The CDR3 region has the DNA TGTGCCAGCACCTCCCGGACAGGGCCCTCTGGCTACACCTTC.

This sequence joins TRBV30 and TRBJ2-7; the D gene is possibly TRBD1 (6 bases). Trimming removed 5 bases at V and 7 bases at J, with 12 bases between. Per germline, CDR1 GTSNPN and CDR2 SVGIG (reference sequence). The CDR3 is 11 residues long. The CDR3 loop is CAWGDILEQYF. CDR3 DNA: TGTGCCTGGGGGGACATCCTAGAGCAGTACTTC.

V and J are TRBV7-2 and TRBJ2-7; a possible D gene is TRBD2 (6 bases). From germline, CDR1 is SGHTA and CDR2 FQGNSA. Trimming cost V 2 bases and J 6 bases, with 11 bases left between them. The CDR3 has 13 residues. Written as DNA, the CDR3 is TGTGCCAGCAGCTTAACGCGGGAAAGCGAGCAGTACTTC. This codes for CASSLTRESEQYF.

The V and J genes are TRBV4-1 and TRBJ2-7; no firm D call. The CDR3 has 13 residues. Between the trimmed V and J ends, which lost 5 bases and 1 base, there was a span of 9 bases. Germline V lookup: CDR1 MGHRA, CDR2 YSYEKL. This CDR3 reads CASSTGSSYEQYF. CDR3 DNA: TGCGCCAGCAGCACCGGGTCATCCTACGAGCAGTACTTC.

This chain links TRBV7-2 with TRBJ2-7; the match to TRBD1 covers 10 bases. Germline V CDR1 and CDR2: SGHTA, FQGNSA. The ends lost 0 bases at V and 5 bases at J; junction bases unmatched: 7. The CDR3 loop spans 16 amino acids. The CDR3 here is CASSLAGTGEGHEQYF. DNA of the CDR3: TGTGCCAGCAGCTTAGCAGGGACAGGGGAAGGCCACGAGCAGTACTTC.

The V call is TRBV5-1, the J call TRBJ2-7, with 8 bases fitting TRBD1. After removal of 4 bases from V and 3 bases from J, the junction contained 9 bases not matched to a gene. Per the germline V gene, CDR1 is SGHRS and CDR2 is YFSETQ. The length of the CDR3 is 15 residues. The CDR3 loop reads CASSRRGDRNYEQYF. The DNA for the CDR3 is TGCGCCAGCAGCCGAAGGGGGGACAGGAACTACGAGCAGTACTTC. Supplemented by reference TRBV5-1 and TRBJ2-7, the full variable domain reads KAGVTQTPRYLIKTRGQQVTLSCSPISGHRSVSWYQQTPGQGLQFLFEYFSETQRNKGNFPGRFSGRQFSNSRSEMNVSTLELGDSALYLCASSRRGDRNYEQYFGPGTRLTVT.

The chain is built from TRBV25-1 and TRBJ1-2; TRBD1 agrees at 7 bases. The CDR3 runs 14 residues. Unmatched junction bases numbered 4, after V lost 6 bases and J lost 0 bases. The V gene's germline CDR1 is MGHDK and CDR2 SYGVNS. For the CDR3, the DNA is TGTGCCAGCAGCCAGGGGACAGCTAACTATGGCTACACCTTC. It codes for CASSQGTANYGYTF.

V is TRBV2 and J is TRBJ2-1; the match to TRBD2 covers 13 bases. The CDR3 extends over 16 amino acids. Germline CDR1 SNHLY, CDR2 FYNNEI. Trimming removed 7 bases from V and 0 bases from J; junction bases left unmatched: 3. Written as DNA, the CDR3 is TGTGCCAGCAAACGGACTAGCGGGAGCTCCTACAATGAGCAGTTCTTC. Protein sequence: CASKRTSGSSYNEQFF.

The chain links TRBV2 to TRBJ1-1, with D perhaps matching TRBD1 (5 bases). This CDR3 spans 14 amino acids. V lost 3 bases and J 1 base, leaving 9 bases between the germline ends. Germline CDR1 and CDR2: SNHLY and FYNNEI. The CDR3 bases are TGTGCCAGCAGTGAGGCAGGGCAGAACACTGAAGCTTTCTTT. Translated: CASSEAGQNTEAFF.

This chain joins TRBV5-6 and TRBJ1-5; 8 nucleotides agree with TRBD1. V dropped 5 bases and J dropped 4; count of bases not matched to a gene: 5. The CDR3 totals 14 residues. CDR1 is SGHDT and CDR2 is YYEEEE in the germline V gene. CDR3 amino acids: CASSTGQVNQPQHF. CDR3 DNA sequence: TGTGCCAGCAGTACGGGACAGGTTAATCAGCCCCAGCATTTT.

This chain links TRBV15 with TRBJ2-3; D not certain. The CDR3 is 13 amino acids. Trimming shortened V by 9 bases and J by 0 bases, and 10 bases separated the two germline ends. Germline CDR1 reads LNHNV; CDR2 reads YYDKDF (reference sequence). The CDR3 sequence: CATRALSTDTQYF. The CDR3 coding sequence is TGTGCCACAAGGGCCCTGAGCACAGATACGCAGTATTTT.

The chain recombines TRBV7-2 with TRBJ2-3; 12 bases map to TRBD2. Germline V gene lookup returns CDR1 SGHTA and CDR2 FQGNSA. V dropped 4 bases and J dropped 2; count of bases not matched to a gene: 4. The CDR3 runs 16 residues. The CDR3 DNA is TGTGCCAGCAGCTACAGGACTAGCGGGGTCACAGATACGCAGTATTTT. It is translated as CASSYRTSGVTDTQYF. Filled out from reference TRBV7-2 and TRBJ2-3, the complete variable domain reads GAGVSQSPSNKVTEKGKDVELRCDPISGHTALYWYRQSLGQGLEFLIYFQGNSAPDKSGLPSDRFSAERTGGSVSTLTIQRTQQEDSAVYLCASSYRTSGVTDTQYFGPGTRLTVL.

This chain joins TRBV21-1 and TRBJ2-2; the table's D call, TRBD1, was not checked against the DNA. TRBV21-1 is a listed pseudogene. This CDR3 has 17 residues. The CDR3 DNA reads TGTGCCAGCAGCAAAGCGCTGACAGGGGAGGGCACCGGGGAGCTGTTTTTT. Translation gives CASSKALTGEGTGELFF.